Sequencing of this T cell receptor beta chain was carried out in a study of graft-versus-host responses after intestinal transplantation. Study-wide context: Recipients were given multivisceral, liver-intestinal, or isolated intestinal transplants.

TCRdb's copy holds only in-frame clones and misses some; the assay was immunoSEQ multiplex PCR. Here the sample spans about 16,000 clones, roughly 78% being singletons. CDR1 is MNHNS and CDR2 is SASEGT in the germline V gene. The V end was cut by 7 bases, the J end by 2 bases, with 11 bases between. The CDR3 length is 13 residues. Tissue processing of the graft released intraepithelial and lamina propria lymphocytes from it. This clone was found a few times. The material was ileum tissue, obtained 104 days after intestinal transplant. The source of this sequence is a human patient who received an intestinal transplant, so some T cells may come from the graft donor. J is TRBJ1-2 and V is TRBV6-1; no clear D gene. CDR3 residues: CASIPDENYGYTF. The CDR3 coding sequence is TGTGCCAGCATACCAGATGAAAACTATGGCTACACCTTC.